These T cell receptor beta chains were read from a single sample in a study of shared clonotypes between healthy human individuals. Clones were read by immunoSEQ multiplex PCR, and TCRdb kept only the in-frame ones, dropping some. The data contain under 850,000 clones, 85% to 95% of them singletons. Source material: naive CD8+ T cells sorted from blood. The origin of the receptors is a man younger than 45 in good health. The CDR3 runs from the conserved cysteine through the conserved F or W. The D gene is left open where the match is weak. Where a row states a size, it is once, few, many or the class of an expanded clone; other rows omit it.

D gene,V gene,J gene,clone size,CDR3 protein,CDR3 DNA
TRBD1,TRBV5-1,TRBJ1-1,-,CASSLGPGQGRTEAFF,TGCGCCAGCAGCTTGGGCCCCGGACAGGGGAGGACTGAAGCTTTCTTT
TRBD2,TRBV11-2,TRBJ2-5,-,CASSQRLAGTQETQYF,TGTGCCAGCAGCCAACGACTAGCGGGAACACAAGAGACCCAGTACTTC
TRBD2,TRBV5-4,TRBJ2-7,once,CASSSPGTTADEQYF,TGTGCCAGCAGCTCCCCCGGGACTACCGCCGACGAGCAGTACTTC
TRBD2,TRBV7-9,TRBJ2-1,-,CASSFGEGSGTTGNEQFF,TGTGCCAGCAGCTTCGGAGAGGGCTCGGGGACTACGGGCAATGAGCAGTTCTTC
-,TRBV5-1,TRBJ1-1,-,CASSQDQQYTEAFF,TGCGCCAGCAGCCAGGACCAGCAGTACACTGAAGCTTTCTTT
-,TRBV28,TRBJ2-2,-,CASSFRPTGELFF,TGTGCCAGCAGTTTCCGCCCCACCGGGGAGCTGTTTTTT
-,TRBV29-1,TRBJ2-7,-,CSAFPAGPNNPYEQYF,TGCAGCGCGTTTCCCGCCGGTCCCAATAATCCTTACGAGCAGTACTTC
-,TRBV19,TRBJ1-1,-,CASTKERGAGTEAFF,TGTGCCAGTACCAAGGAGCGGGGGGCAGGCACTGAAGCTTTCTTT
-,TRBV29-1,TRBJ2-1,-,CSVEYAGTPFLRATYNEQFF,TGCAGCGTTGAATATGCCGGGACACCTTTCCTAAGGGCAACCTACAATGAGCAGTTCTTC
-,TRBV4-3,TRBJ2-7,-,CASSQENHPEQYF,TGCGCCAGCAGCCAAGAAAACCACCCGGAGCAGTACTTC
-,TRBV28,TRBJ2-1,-,CASSSIRSGASSSYNEQFF,TGTGCCAGCAGCTCAATCCGGTCAGGAGCGTCTAGCTCCTACAATGAGCAGTTCTTC
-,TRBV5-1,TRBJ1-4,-,CASSFWPPGHSLPSSTNEKLFF,TGCGCCAGCAGCTTCTGGCCCCCTGGACACTCGCTACCCTCGTCAACTAATGAAAAACTGTTTTTT
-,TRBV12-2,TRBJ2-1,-,CASRFPHEGLAGGVHTYNEQFF,TGTGCAAGTCGCTTCCCCCACGAAGGACTAGCGGGAGGTGTGCATACATACAATGAGCAGTTCTTC
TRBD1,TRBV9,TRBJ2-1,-,CASSPTGVAYNEQFF,TGTGCCAGCAGCCCGACAGGGGTTGCCTACAATGAGCAGTTCTTC
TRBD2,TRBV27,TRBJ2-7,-,CASGGAYEQYF,TGTGCCAGCGGGGGGGCCTACGAGCAGTACTTC
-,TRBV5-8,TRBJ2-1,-,CASSLGQGWLAGANEQFF,TGTGCCAGCAGTCTCGGACAGGGGTGGCTAGCGGGAGCCAATGAGCAGTTCTTC
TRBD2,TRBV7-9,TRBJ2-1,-,CASSPRLAGGYNEQFF,TGTGCCAGCAGCCCCCGCCTAGCGGGAGGCTACAATGAGCAGTTCTTC
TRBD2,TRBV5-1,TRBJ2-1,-,CASSLEGLAGGGSDEQFF,TGCGCCAGCAGCTTGGAAGGACTAGCGGGAGGAGGTAGCGATGAGCAGTTCTTC
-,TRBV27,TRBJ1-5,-,CASSPRGGRGNQPQHF,TGTGCCAGCAGTCCCCGGGGGGGCCGGGGCAATCAGCCCCAGCATTTT
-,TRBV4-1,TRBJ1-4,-,CASSQDLVTGDEKLFF,TGCGCCAGCAGCCAAGATTTGGTGACAGGAGACGAAAAACTGTTTTTT
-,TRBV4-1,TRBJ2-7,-,CASSQTGTPRYEQYF,TGCGCCAGCAGCCAAACCGGGACACCCAGGTACGAGCAGTACTTC
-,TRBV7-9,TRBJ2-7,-,CASSLVVHEQYF,TGTGCCAGCAGCTTAGTAGTTCACGAGCAGTACTTC
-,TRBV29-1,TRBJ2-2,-,CSARGGNTGELFF,TGCAGCGCTCGTGGGGGGAACACCGGGGAGCTGTTTTTT
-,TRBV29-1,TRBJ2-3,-,CSVEGFEGWGTDTQYF,TGCAGCGTTGAAGGTTTTGAGGGGTGGGGGACAGATACGCAGTATTTT
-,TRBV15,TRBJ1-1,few,CATSRVANTEAFF,TGTGCCACCAGCAGAGTGGCGAACACTGAAGCTTTCTTT
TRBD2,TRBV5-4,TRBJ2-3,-,CASSFGGGPDTQYF,TGTGCCAGCAGCTTCGGGGGGGGACCAGATACGCAGTATTTT
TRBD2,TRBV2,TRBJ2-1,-,CASEGLADYNEQFF,TGTGCCAGCGAGGGACTAGCGGACTACAATGAGCAGTTCTTC
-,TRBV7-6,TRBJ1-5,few,CASSSGVGEPQHF,TGTGCCAGCAGCTCCGGGGTCGGCGAGCCCCAGCATTTT
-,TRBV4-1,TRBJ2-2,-,CASSQGTGELFF,TGCGCCAGCAGCCAAGGAACCGGGGAGCTGTTTTTT
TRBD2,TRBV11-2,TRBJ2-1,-,CASSLEILAGDEQFF,TGTGCCAGCAGCTTAGAAATCCTAGCGGGAGATGAGCAGTTCTTC